This entry lists 2 T cell receptor beta chains sequenced from one sample in a study of tumor and adjacent non-tumor tissue in lung cancer. This sample's RNA came from whole unsorted tissue. TCRbeta libraries were built with three rounds of nested PCR, modified from ARM-PCR. Using its own MiXCR run on the multiplex PCR reads, TCRdb lists one record per CDR3 protein. This sample carries approximately 90,000 distinct CDR3 sequences, around 71% of them seen once, and the ten largest clones take 15% to 20%. The sequenced sample was lung tumor tissue. The receptors stem from a man in his sixties with non-small cell lung cancer.

Comments on this clonotype: Mismatch with germline at one junction end may stem from a read error. This sequence joins TRBV10-3 and TRBJ1-1; possible D gene TRBD1, 6 bases. From germline, CDR1 is ENHRY and CDR2 SYGVKD. CDR3 length equals 14 residues. The CDR3 DNA is TGTGCCATCTGTGAGGCGGGGGCGACCACTGAAGCTTTCTTT. It yields the protein CAICEAGATTEAFF.

This rearrangement joins TRBV4-1 to TRBJ2-1, with D maybe TRBD1 (5 bases). CDR3 length: 15 amino acids. Germline CDR1 MGHRA, CDR2 YSYEKL. V shed 4 bases and J shed 6 bases, with 16 bases lying between them. CDR3 region: CASSRTHGVLNEQFF. In DNA form, the CDR3 reads TGCGCCAGCAGCCGGACACATGGGGTCCTCAATGAGCAGTTCTTC.